This entry features one T cell receptor (beta chain) sequence. The sample originates from a study of blood T cell repertoires in COVID-19. Repertoires were generated with immunoSEQ multiplex PCR, while TCRdb's copy carries only in-frame clones and drops some. The table lists over 95,000 clones, more than 80% of them singletons, with approximately 5% in the top ten. Looked up from germline, CDR1 is SNHLY and CDR2 is FYNNEI. Trimming took 4 bases from V and 0 from J, leaving 9 bases between them. This CDR3 contains 14 residues. This receptor was taken from a woman aged 55 to 70 with COVID-19, enrolled during active disease. The chain links TRBV2 to TRBJ1-2; D is unresolved. Sequenced sample: peripheral blood. The CDR3, as DNA: TGTGCCAGCAGTGGGGAGTCCCCTAACTATGGCTACACCTTC. The encoded protein is CASSGESPNYGYTF.